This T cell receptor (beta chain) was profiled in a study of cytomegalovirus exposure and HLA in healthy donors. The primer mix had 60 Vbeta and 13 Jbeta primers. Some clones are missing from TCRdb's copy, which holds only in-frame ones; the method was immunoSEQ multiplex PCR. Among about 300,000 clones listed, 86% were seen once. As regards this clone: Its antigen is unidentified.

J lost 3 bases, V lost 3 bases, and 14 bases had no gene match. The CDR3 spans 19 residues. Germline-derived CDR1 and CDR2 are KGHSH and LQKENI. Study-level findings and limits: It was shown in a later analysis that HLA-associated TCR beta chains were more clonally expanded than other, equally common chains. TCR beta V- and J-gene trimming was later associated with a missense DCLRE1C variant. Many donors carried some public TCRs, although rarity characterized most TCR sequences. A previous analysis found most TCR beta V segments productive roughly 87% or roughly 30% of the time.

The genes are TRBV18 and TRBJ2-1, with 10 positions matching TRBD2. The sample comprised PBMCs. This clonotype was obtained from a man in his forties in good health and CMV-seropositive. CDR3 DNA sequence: TGTGCCAGCTCACCCCTCCCCCCAACTAGCGGGGTGAACTACAATGAGCAGTTCTTC. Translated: CASSPLPPTSGVNYNEQFF.